These 3 T cell receptor beta chains were sequenced from one sample in a study of early T cells in non-severe SARS-CoV-2 infection. TCRdb reprocessed the 5' RACE reads via MiXCR and lists one record per CDR3 protein. The sample consists of roughly 100,000 distinct CDR3 sequences, approximately 13% of them appearing once. Sequencing was done on a sample of whole blood. The source is an adult who was a healthcare worker with PCR-confirmed SARS-CoV-2 infection or an uninfected control (not recorded which).

V gene TRBV12-3 or TRBV12-4 combines with J gene TRBJ1-5; D unresolved. The ends were cut back, 3 bases at V and 3 bases at J, with 9 bases in the middle. This CDR3 spans 14 amino acids. The CDR3 loop is CASSLREHNQPQHF. Here the CDR3 DNA reads TGTGCCAGCAGTTTGAGGGAGCACAATCAGCCCCAGCATTTT.

As regards this clonotype: One junction end disagrees with the germline gene, perhaps due to a read error. The chain employs TRBV27 and TRBJ2-4; D might be TRBD2 (5 bases). This CDR3 is 16 amino acids long. The germline CDR1 and CDR2 sequences are MNHEY and SMNVEV (reference sequence). The CDR3 DNA reads as TGTACCAGCAGTTTGAGGTGGAGGCTAGCCAAAAACATTCAGTACTTC. Its translation is CTSSLRWRLAKNIQYF.

The V call is TRBV3-1, the J call TRBJ1-1, with D unresolved. CDR1 LGHDT and CDR2 YNNKEL come from the germline V gene (reference sequence). Trimming stripped 2 bases from V and 4 bases from J, with 11 bases between. This CDR3 region has 14 residues. The CDR3 nucleotides read TGTGCCAGCAGCCAAATGGACTCATTCACTGAAGCTTTCTTT. It translates to CASSQMDSFTEAFF. Drawing the rest from reference TRBV3-1 and TRBJ1-1, the complete variable domain is DTAVSQTPKYLVTQMGNDKSIKCEQNLGHDTMYWYKQDSKKFLKIMFSYNNKELIINETVPNRFSPKSPDKAHLNLHINSLELGDSAVYFCASSQMDSFTEAFFGQGTRLTVV.